The 30 T cell receptor beta chains in this list originate from one sample, sequenced in a study of T-cell reconstitution after alpha-beta-depleted transplantation in children. The authors prepared the TCRbeta library with unique molecular identifiers. TCRdb itself ran the PCR reads through MiXCR, one entry per CDR3 protein. The table lists fewer than 350,000 distinct CDR3 sequences, about 9.4% of them singletons. The sequenced sample was PBMCs, obtained before TCRalphabeta/CD19-depleted stem cell transplant. The receptor set was obtained from a boy under three years old with acute myeloid leukemia, due to receive a stem cell transplant.

The table lists this clonotype with many counts. This sequence joins TRBV10-3 and TRBJ1-5; perhaps TRBD1 as D (5 bases). The CDR3 spans 16 residues. V dropped 4 bases and J dropped 3 bases, with 16 bases sitting between them. Germline V CDR1 and CDR2: ENHRY, SYGVKD. The CDR3 sequence: CAISGKGPPNNQPQHF. CDR3 DNA sequence: TGTGCCATCAGTGGTAAGGGGCCCCCCAACAATCAGCCCCAGCATTTT.

This clonotype occurred many times. The CDR3 region is CASSQNDGNIQYF. The CDR3 DNA follows: TGTGCCAGCAGTCAAAACGATGGGAACATTCAGTACTTC. The V and J genes are TRBV14 and TRBJ2-4; unclear D gene. In germline, CDR1 is SGHDN, CDR2 FVKESK. V lost 6 bases and J lost 7, with 13 bases in between. CDR3 length: 13 residues.

This clonotype has more than one count but fewer than ten. The chain couples TRBV12-3 or TRBV12-4 to TRBJ2-7, with D possibly matching TRBD2 (5 bases). This CDR3 is 13 amino acids long. V was trimmed by 2 bases and J by 7 bases, leaving 12 bases between them. The CDR3, as DNA: TGTGCCAGCAGTTTATCGGGGATTCGGGAGCAGTACTTC. Translated: CASSLSGIREQYF.

The sample holds many counts of this clonotype. CDR3 nucleotide sequence: TGCAGCGTTTGGGGGACAGGGCATGGCTACACCTTC. Encoded protein: CSVWGTGHGYTF. This sequence joins TRBV29-1 and TRBJ1-2; 9 nucleotides agree with TRBD1. Looked up from germline, CDR1 is SQVTM and CDR2 is ANQGSEA. CDR3 size: 12 residues. V lost 5 bases, J lost 6 bases, and 4 bases stayed unmatched. Looking up the rest from reference TRBV29-1 and TRBJ1-2 gives the full variable domain: SAVISQKPSRDICQRGTSLTIQCQVDSQVTMMFWYRQQPGQSLTLIATANQGSEATYESGFVIDKFPISRPNLTFSTLTVSNMSPEDSSIYLCSVWGTGHGYTFGSGTRLTVV.

In this sample, this clonotype turned up many times. The chain is built from TRBV10-3 and TRBJ2-5, with D hard to call. Germline values: CDR1 ENHRY, CDR2 SYGVKD. Deletions cut 4 bases from V and 4 bases from J, with 10 bases between. The CDR3 loop spans 13 amino acids. CDR3 nucleotides: TGTGCCATCAGTGTGAAGGGCGTAGAGACCCAGTACTTC. Protein: CAISVKGVETQYF.

This clonotype came up a few times. The V gene is TRBV7-8, the J gene TRBJ2-7; possible D gene TRBD1, 7 bases. The CDR3 is 15 amino acids. Trimming removed 1 base at V and 3 bases at J, with 13 bases between. Germline V CDR1 and CDR2: SGHVS, FQNEAQ. This chain's CDR3 is CASSLEGRGDYEQYF. CDR3 coding DNA: TGTGCCAGCAGCTTAGAGGGCAGGGGGGACTACGAGCAGTACTTC.

The chain recombines TRBV7-9 with TRBJ1-3; unclear D gene. V dropped 5 bases and J dropped 0 bases, with 17 bases sitting between them. This CDR3 comprises 17 residues. Germline values: CDR1 SEHNR, CDR2 FQNEAQ (reference sequence). DNA for the CDR3: TGTGCCAGCAGCCCCCAGGCTTGGGCACACTCTGGAAACACCATATATTTT. Residues: CASSPQAWAHSGNTIYF.

The V call is TRBV10-3, the J call TRBJ2-7, with D hard to call. V lost 3 bases to trimming and J lost 5 bases, with 8 bases between them. The CDR3 is made up of 12 amino acids. CDR1 is ENHRY, CDR2 SYGVKD, per germline. CDR3 in amino acids: CAISDLRDEQYF. Written as DNA, the CDR3 is TGTGCCATCAGTGACTTAAGGGACGAGCAGTACTTC.

This clonotype was counted ten times or more. The chain uses TRBV7-8 and TRBJ1-5, with D uncertain. The V gene's germline CDR1 is SGHVS and CDR2 FQNEAQ. Trimming took off 3 bases at V and 6 bases at J, with 6 bases between the two ends. This CDR3 is 12 amino acids long. The CDR3 spells CASSFSTQPQHF. In nucleotides, the CDR3 is TGTGCCAGCAGCTTTAGTACTCAGCCCCAGCATTTT.

This clonotype has ten or more counts. The chain has TRBV4-2 and TRBJ2-1, with 7 bases lining up with TRBD1. This CDR3 is built from 14 residues. The J segment lost 7 bases and the V segment lost 4 bases, leaving 7 bases of the junction unmatched. Germline CDR1 reads LGHNA; CDR2 reads YNFKEQ. CDR3: CASSLSGTDNEQFF. As DNA, the CDR3 is TGTGCCAGCAGCCTTTCCGGGACAGATAATGAGCAGTTCTTC.

This clonotype was picked up a small number of times. V usage is TRBV11-2 and J usage is TRBJ2-1; no clear D gene. Germline CDR1 reads SGHAT; CDR2 reads FQNNGV. Deletions cut 0 bases from V and 0 bases from J, with 12 bases between. The CDR3 has 17 residues. The CDR3 loop is CASSLDLYSYSYNEQFF. The CDR3, as DNA: TGTGCCAGCAGCTTAGACCTTTACAGTTACTCCTACAATGAGCAGTTCTTC.

This clonotype has at least ten counts. This chain joins TRBV15 and TRBJ2-2, with unresolved D. From germline, CDR1 is LNHNV and CDR2 YYDKDF (reference sequence). Trimming left V 4 bases short and J 9 bases short, with 12 bases between. The CDR3 sequence is 13 residues long. Here the CDR3 reads CATSKYTDRELFF. The CDR3 DNA sequence: TGTGCCACCAGCAAATATACCGACCGGGAGCTGTTTTTT.

The table lists this clonotype with a few counts. V usage is TRBV3-1 and J usage is TRBJ1-2, with D unclear. V was cut by 0 bases and J by 4 bases, with 9 bases left in between. The CDR3 totals 14 residues. The germline V gene has CDR1 LGHDT and CDR2 YNNKEL (reference sequence). The CDR3 loop reads CASSQDRRIYGYTF. The CDR3 DNA reads as TGTGCCAGCAGCCAAGATCGGCGGATCTATGGCTACACCTTC. Looking up the rest from reference TRBV3-1 and TRBJ1-2 gives the full variable domain: DTAVSQTPKYLVTQMGNDKSIKCEQNLGHDTMYWYKQDSKKFLKIMFSYNNKELIINETVPNRFSPKSPDKAHLNLHINSLELGDSAVYFCASSQDRRIYGYTFGSGTRLTVV.

As regards this clonotype: Possible read error: a much larger clone is one base away. The chain joins TRBV7-8 to TRBJ2-1; D is uncertain. In germline, CDR1 is SGHVS, CDR2 FQNEAQ. Trimming took off 1 base at V and 9 bases at J, with 16 bases between the two ends. The CDR3 runs 15 residues. This CDR3 reads CASSLDRTPGSEQFF. DNA for the CDR3: TGTGCCAGCAGCTTAGACCGCACGCCTGGTAGTGAGCAGTTCTTC.

The V gene is TRBV10-3, the J gene TRBJ1-2; 8 positions agree with TRBD1. J lost 6 bases, V lost 3 bases, and 9 bases had no gene match. This CDR3 comprises 15 residues. CDR1 and CDR2 from the germline V gene are ENHRY and SYGVKD. The CDR3 spells CAISDRGLSPDGYTF. The CDR3 DNA sequence: TGTGCCATCAGTGACAGGGGGCTATCCCCCGATGGCTACACCTTC.

In this sample, this clonotype turned up many times. CDR3 sequence reads: CASSSPRGPHSYEQYF. For the CDR3, the DNA is TGTGCCAGCAGCTCCCCCCGGGGGCCTCATTCCTACGAGCAGTACTTC. This sequence joins TRBV11-2 and TRBJ2-7; perhaps D is TRBD1 or TRBD2 (6 bases each). The germline gives CDR1 SGHAT, CDR2 FQNNGV. V was cut by 4 bases and J by 1 base, with 17 bases left in between. The CDR3 runs to 16 residues.

A few counts support this clonotype. The chain carries TRBV20-1 and TRBJ1-4; 8 nucleotides agree with TRBD1. The CDR3 sequence is 15 residues long. J lost 7 bases, V lost 6 bases, and 13 bases had no gene match. Germline V CDR1 and CDR2: DFQATT, SNEGSKA (reference sequence). The CDR3 reads CSAIRLTGGIEKLFF. The CDR3 DNA reads as TGCAGTGCCATACGGCTTACAGGGGGTATTGAAAAACTGTTTTTT.

This clonotype was recorded at least ten times. This sequence joins TRBV7-9 and TRBJ2-5; 10 bases fit TRBD1. Trimming removed 0 bases from V and 3 bases from J; junction bases left unmatched: 4. Germline V lookup: CDR1 SEHNR, CDR2 FQNEAQ (reference sequence). The CDR3 sequence is 16 residues long. The CDR3 DNA reads as TGTGCCAGCAGCTTAGCTTCCGGGACAGGGGAAGAGACCCAGTACTTC. It codes for CASSLASGTGEETQYF.

The genes are TRBV15 and TRBJ2-1; 11 nucleotides match TRBD2. Looked up from germline, CDR1 is LNHNV and CDR2 is YYDKDF (reference sequence). Trimming took 1 base from V and 6 from J; bases not matched to a gene: 5. The CDR3 has 16 amino acids. The CDR3 loop reads CATSRGLAGGSNEQFF. The CDR3, as DNA: TGTGCCACCAGCAGAGGTCTAGCGGGGGGTTCCAATGAGCAGTTCTTC.

This clonotype showed up many times. The chain couples TRBV7-9 to TRBJ2-7; D unresolved. V lost 3 bases and J 2 bases, leaving 8 bases between the germline ends. The CDR3 is 13 amino acids. Germline values: CDR1 SEHNR, CDR2 FQNEAQ (reference sequence). The CDR3 loop reads CASSFTETYEQYF. The DNA for the CDR3 is TGTGCCAGCAGCTTCACAGAAACCTACGAGCAGTACTTC.

This clonotype was recorded many times. The chain recombines TRBV11-2 with TRBJ2-2, with D uncertain. Germline V gives CDR1 SGHAT, CDR2 FQNNGV. The CDR3 totals 16 residues. V lost 1 base and J lost 4, with 13 bases in between. CDR3 loop: CASSLALRSFTGELFF. In DNA form, the CDR3 reads TGTGCCAGCAGCTTAGCTCTCCGCAGTTTCACCGGGGAGCTGTTTTTT. Together with reference TRBV11-2 and TRBJ2-2, the CDR3 gives the full variable domain: EAGVAQSPRYKIIEKRQSVAFWCNPISGHATLYWYQQILGQGPKLLIQFQNNGVVDDSQLPKDRFSAERLKGVDSTLKIQPAKLEDSAVYLCASSLALRSFTGELFFGEGSRLTVL.

This clonotype was seen repeatedly, ten times or more. V is TRBV6-2 or TRBV6-3 and J is TRBJ2-1; TRBD1 aligns across 8 bases. This CDR3 spans 16 amino acids. Germline loops: CDR1 MNHEY, CDR2 SVGEGT. Trimming took 6 bases from V and 5 from J; bases not matched to a gene: 12. The CDR3: CASSPPAGGLDNEQFF. For the CDR3, the DNA is TGTGCCAGCAGCCCCCCGGCAGGGGGCCTAGACAATGAGCAGTTCTTC.

This clonotype came up a few times. CDR3 bases: TGTGCCAGCAGCCCGAGGGGGGGGGGGCGTGATACGCAGTATTTT. It specifies CASSPRGGGRDTQYF. J is TRBJ2-3 and V is TRBV13, with a possible D match to TRBD2 (7 bases). CDR1 and CDR2 from the germline V gene are PRHDT and FYEKMQ (reference sequence). V dropped 5 bases and J dropped 6 bases, with 18 bases sitting between them. CDR3 length equals 15 residues. Together with reference TRBV13 and TRBJ2-3, the CDR3 gives the full variable domain: AAGVIQSPRHLIKEKRETATLKCYPIPRHDTVYWYQQGPGQDPQFLISFYEKMQSDKGSIPDRFSAQQFSDYHSELNMSSLELGDSALYFCASSPRGGGRDTQYFGPGTRLTVL.

This clonotype was seen many times. V is TRBV14 and J is TRBJ2-3; D not resolved. The V gene lost 1 base and the J gene lost 7 bases, with 9 bases spanning the gap. The CDR3 contains 13 residues. Germline-derived CDR1 and CDR2 are SGHDN and FVKESK. CDR3 sequence: CASSQGTPNTQYF. CDR3 bases: TGTGCCAGCAGCCAAGGGACGCCGAATACGCAGTATTTT.

In its sample, this clonotype was seen many times. The chain couples TRBV19 to TRBJ2-5, with D possibly matching TRBD2 (6 bases). This CDR3 region has 14 residues. The V gene lost 4 bases and the J gene lost 3 bases, with 12 bases spanning the gap. From germline, CDR1 is LNHDA and CDR2 SQIVND (reference sequence). The CDR3 DNA reads TGTGCCAGTAGTAGGAGGGTAGAGAAAGAGACCCAGTACTTC. Translation: CASSRRVEKETQYF.

This clonotype was found many times. The chain uses TRBV28 and TRBJ2-7, with 9 bases matching TRBD1. This CDR3 has 13 amino acids. The junction had 2 bases not matched to a gene; V was cut back by 6 bases and J by 2 bases. Germline CDR1 reads MDHEN; CDR2 reads SYDVKM. The chain's CDR3 is CASRQGAPYEQYF. In nucleotides, the CDR3 is TGTGCCAGCAGACAGGGGGCTCCCTACGAGCAGTACTTC.

This clonotype was recorded many times. The rearrangement links TRBV4-2 to TRBJ2-5; D is ambiguous. The germline CDR1 and CDR2 sequences are LGHNA and YNFKEQ. The CDR3 runs to 14 residues. V dropped 2 bases and J dropped 2 bases, with 9 bases sitting between them. This CDR3 is CASSQFRKQETQYF. DNA of the CDR3: TGTGCCAGCAGCCAATTTCGGAAACAAGAGACCCAGTACTTC.

There are many counts of this clonotype. The rearrangement links TRBV28 to TRBJ2-5, with D tentatively TRBD2 (6 bases). Trimming stripped 2 bases from V and 5 bases from J, with 12 bases between. The CDR3 has 14 amino acids. CDR1 is MDHEN and CDR2 is SYDVKM in the germline V gene. The CDR3 sequence: CASSLTGGWETQYF. The CDR3, as DNA: TGTGCCAGCAGTTTAACCGGGGGTTGGGAGACCCAGTACTTC.

The J gene is TRBJ2-5, the V gene TRBV29-1; D is unclear. Between the trimmed V and J ends, which lost 4 bases and 1 base, there was a span of 10 bases. The germline V gene encodes CDR1 SQVTM and CDR2 ANQGSEA. CDR3 length equals 13 residues. The CDR3 DNA is TGCAGCGTTGGGACCGTCCTCCAAGAGACCCAGTACTTC. This translates into CSVGTVLQETQYF.

The gene calls are TRBV19 and TRBJ1-1, with D unresolved. CDR3 length equals 14 residues. Between the trimmed V and J ends, which lost 3 bases and 5 bases, there was a span of 13 bases. Germline loops: CDR1 LNHDA, CDR2 SQIVND (reference sequence). CDR3 loop: CASSIGGPGTEAFF. The CDR3 DNA sequence: TGTGCCAGTAGTATTGGAGGGCCGGGGACTGAAGCTTTCTTT.